This T cell receptor (beta chain) was identified in a study of vaccination effects on CD4 cells after COVID-19. About this clone: Its antigen remains unknown.

Prior to sequencing, the ViraFEST assay stimulated PBMC with viral peptide pools, which expanded the antigen-specific CD4+ T cells. With 10 to 11 days of culture completed, CD4+ T cells were isolated. The person had a PCR-confirmed SARS-CoV-2 infection during March to December 2020. Using immunoSEQ multiplex PCR, the repertoire was profiled, and TCRdb retains in-frame clones only, with some absent. The profile shows approximately 70,000 clones, over 65% of them singletons. The input for sequencing was CD4+ T cells from PBMCs cultured with HIV peptides, taken before COVID-19 vaccination. Subset noted: HIV-1 Nef peptide pool negative control/reference culture. The sequence was obtained from a human donor who had a prior SARS-CoV-2 infection.

The CDR3 here is CASKVQGGSYNEQFF. For the CDR3, the DNA is TGCGCCAGCAAGGTCCAGGGGGGCTCCTACAATGAGCAGTTCTTC. V usage is TRBV5-1 and J usage is TRBJ2-1; TRBD1 is a possible D gene (7 bases). This CDR3 contains 15 residues. The V and J ends lost 6 bases and 0 bases respectively, with 13 bases between them. Per germline, CDR1 SGHRS and CDR2 YFSETQ. The full variable domain, its missing parts supplied by reference TRBV5-1 and TRBJ2-1, is KAGVTQTPRYLIKTRGQQVTLSCSPISGHRSVSWYQQTPGQGLQFLFEYFSETQRNKGNFPGRFSGRQFSNSRSEMNVSTLELGDSALYLCASKVQGGSYNEQFFGPGTRLTVL.